These 14 T cell receptor beta chains came from one sample sequenced in a study of cytomegalovirus exposure and HLA in healthy donors. 60 Vbeta and 13 Jbeta primers were used in PCR. Generated by immunoSEQ multiplex PCR, the TCRdb table keeps only in-frame clones and is missing some. This table holds 130,000 to 150,000 clones, approximately 80% found once. The sample consisted of PBMCs. These receptors originate from a male donor in good health and CMV-seronegative.

This clone was counted a few times. The chain is built from TRBV4-3 and TRBJ2-1, with D possibly matching TRBD1 (5 bases). The germline V and J ends were trimmed by 0 bases and 4 bases, with 13 bases remaining between them. CDR1 LGHNA and CDR2 YSLEER come from the germline V gene. The CDR3 sequence is 16 residues long. The DNA of the CDR3 is TGCGCCAGCAGCCAAGATACAGGCGAAGGGTACAATGAGCAGTTCTTC. This encodes CASSQDTGEGYNEQFF.

V is TRBV18 and J is TRBJ1-4; 7 nucleotides line up with TRBD1. The germline gives CDR1 KGHSH, CDR2 LQKENI. This CDR3 comprises 17 residues. Unmatched junction bases numbered 15, after V lost 3 bases and J lost 8 bases. The CDR3 DNA is TGTGCCAGCTCACCTCGACAGGGACTAGGGCTGGCGGAAAAACTGTTTTTT. This translates into CASSPRQGLGLAEKLFF.

CDR3 DNA sequence: TGCGCCAGCAGCTTATCGCAGGGGGCTTGGGAGACCCAGTACTTC. This encodes CASSLSQGAWETQYF. The chain links TRBV5-1 to TRBJ2-5; TRBD1 matches 8 bases. The trim removed 2 bases at V and 5 bases at J, leaving 8 bases unmatched. Germline V gives CDR1 SGHRS, CDR2 YFSETQ. The CDR3 covers 15 residues.

The chain links TRBV28 to TRBJ1-1, with TRBD1 as a possible D gene (6 bases). The CDR3 extends over 15 amino acids. Germline assignment: CDR1 MDHEN and CDR2 SYDVKM. V lost 6 bases to trimming and J lost 8 bases, with 22 bases between them. CDR3: CASSLPGQTAAEAFF. CDR3 coding DNA: TGTGCCAGCAGCCTTCCCGGACAGACCGCGGCAGAAGCTTTCTTT.

The chain employs TRBV7-2 and TRBJ1-2; TRBD1 might be the D (6 bases). This CDR3 spans 15 amino acids. Trimming pared 1 base from V and 4 bases from J, leaving 13 bases between. CDR1 and CDR2 from the germline V gene are SGHTA and FQGNSA. This CDR3 reads CASSLEGGQIYGYTF. The CDR3 DNA follows: TGTGCCAGCAGCTTAGAGGGCGGACAGATCTATGGCTACACCTTC.

This clone was seen only a few times. The chain couples TRBV12-5 to TRBJ2-5; perhaps TRBD2 as D (6 bases). The germline V and J ends were trimmed by 5 bases and 5 bases, with 21 bases remaining between them. The CDR3 runs to 16 residues. The V gene's germline CDR1 is LGHNT and CDR2 FRNRAP. The CDR3 is CASGPGGLRPGETQYF. The CDR3 nucleotides are TGTGCTAGTGGTCCCGGGGGACTCCGGCCCGGTGAGACCCAGTACTTC.

V usage is TRBV7-2 and J usage is TRBJ1-2, with D maybe TRBD1 (6 bases). The V end lost 4 bases, the J end lost 1 base, and 16 bases lay between the germline ends. Germline V gives CDR1 SGHTA, CDR2 FQGNSA. The CDR3 is made up of 16 amino acids. The CDR3 protein is CASSSSLRDNNYGYTF. The CDR3 DNA sequence: TGTGCCAGCAGCTCGTCCCTTAGGGACAATAACTATGGCTACACCTTC.

The chain is built from TRBV4-3 and TRBJ2-3, with D tentatively TRBD2 (5 bases). Germline V gives CDR1 LGHNA, CDR2 YSLEER. Trimming left V 1 base short and J 1 base short, with 6 bases between. The CDR3 runs to 14 residues. The CDR3 spells CASSQGRGTDTQYF. The CDR3, as DNA: TGCGCCAGCAGCCAAGGGCGGGGCACAGATACGCAGTATTTT.

The V and J genes are TRBV11-2 and TRBJ2-5, with D perhaps TRBD2 (6 bases). Germline assignment: CDR1 SGHAT and CDR2 FQNNGV. The CDR3 is made up of 16 amino acids. Deletions cut 5 bases from V and 7 bases from J, with 23 bases between. The CDR3: CASSGHQGREGGTQYF. CDR3 DNA: TGTGCCAGCAGCGGCCATCAGGGCCGAGAGGGAGGGACCCAGTACTTC.

The gene calls are TRBV28 and TRBJ2-3; 7 nucleotides match TRBD2. Germline assignment: CDR1 MDHEN and CDR2 SYDVKM. There are 20 residues in the CDR3. V dropped 6 bases and J dropped 0; count of bases not matched to a gene: 21. This CDR3 is CASSTTFRGLTDSSTDTQYF. The DNA of the CDR3 is TGTGCCAGCAGCACCACTTTCCGGGGACTAACTGACTCTAGCACAGATACGCAGTATTTT.

DNA of the CDR3: TGTGCCAGCAGTTACGGCCCGGGGGTCGAGTCCACTGAAGCTTTCTTT. Protein sequence: CASSYGPGVESTEAFF. This rearrangement joins TRBV6-5 to TRBJ1-1; maybe TRBD1 (5 bases). The CDR3 has 16 amino acids. Deletions cut 2 bases from V and 4 bases from J, with 17 bases between. Germline CDR1 MNHEY, CDR2 SVGAGI.

The rearrangement joins TRBV28 to TRBJ2-7; a weak D match, TRBD1 (5 bases). V lost 2 bases, J lost 1 base, and 12 bases lay in between. Germline loops: CDR1 MDHEN, CDR2 SYDVKM. The CDR3 loop spans 15 amino acids. The CDR3 here is CASSLAGLSSYEQYF. CDR3 coding DNA: TGTGCCAGCAGTTTAGCAGGGCTTAGTTCCTACGAGCAGTACTTC.

The V and J genes are TRBV7-2 and TRBJ2-3, with TRBD2 as a possible D gene (5 bases). Germline V gene sequence: CDR1 SGHTA, CDR2 FQGNSA. This CDR3 has 13 amino acids. Trimming took 7 bases from V and 9 from J, leaving 17 bases between them. The chain's CDR3 is CASIEGPGWTQYF. The CDR3 DNA follows: TGTGCCAGCATTGAAGGGCCGGGATGGACGCAGTATTTT.

The chain carries TRBV30 and TRBJ1-1, with 10 bases that match TRBD1. Unmatched junction bases numbered 5, after V lost 5 bases and J lost 5 bases. Germline CDR1 GTSNPN, CDR2 SVGIG (reference sequence). The CDR3 has 13 amino acids. CDR3 coding DNA: TGTGCCTGGGGGACAGGGGTGGGTACTGAAGCTTTCTTT. Translating it yields CAWGTGVGTEAFF.